This T cell receptor (beta chain) was identified during a study of shared clonotypes between healthy human individuals (TCRdb year 2020). With respect to the entire study: Three men and two women, aged 18 to 49 years, made up the cohort. Leukapheresis yielded between about 0.94 and 8.9 billion PBMCs per donor. To estimate repertoire size and how much clonotype sharing occurs between individuals, the study deeply sequenced the blood TCR repertoires of about 5 healthy adults. To increase sequencing depth and limit assay-specific biases, TCR repertoire library preparation and sequencing were carried out by different laboratories using diverse techniques. For each donor, CD4 naive and CD4 memory were each run on three plates, CD8 naive on two plates, and CD8 memory on one plate.

Using the deep immunoSEQ assay, TCR CDR3 regions were amplified from genomic DNA by multiplex PCR. For each cell subset, the extracted genomic DNA was distributed evenly across all wells of several immunoSEQ 96-well plates, and each plate served as one replicate. For sorted subsets, each replicate PCR was loaded with approximately 0.2 ug genomic DNA, equivalent to 25,000 to 35,000 T cell genomes. The purified libraries were quantified using a Qubit 3.0 fluorometer, sized with a Bioanalyzer 2100, and then quantified again using the KAPA Library Quantification kit. Every immunoSEQ 96-well plate was sequenced on a dedicated single-read 150-cycle Illumina NextSeq 550 flow cell. Regarding the original processing steps: The immunoSEQ output contained only junctional sequences without quality scores, so filtering could not match that applied to full-length reads. To assign V/J genes and CDR3, sequences were annotated using PyIR, a Python wrapper for IgBLAST v1.9, with IMGT germline references. Reads were filtered out if the reads had weak V/J assignments (E-value above 1e-6), no CDR3, stop codons, out-of-frame junctions, or ambiguous translated residues. V3J clonotypes were defined as sequences sharing an identical inferred V gene, J gene, and CDR3 amino acid sequence. To compute the percentage overlap between repertoires, the number of shared unique clonotypes was divided by the size of the smaller repertoire. RTK rarefaction, the Chao1 estimator, and Recon v2.1 estimates of unobserved clonotypes were used to assess repertoire richness. Generation probabilities were computed with OLGA for all TCRbeta clonotypes obtained by the gDNA method from four donors. TCRdb took over this immuneACCESS table, retaining in-frame rearrangements with V and J assigned. Such tables are incomplete; in checked studies, under half of the missing clones stem from an unresolved V gene, and the remainder is unexplained. That table furnishes V, J and clone size, whereas the DNA furnished D and trimming. This sample lists roughly 2.4 million clones; 95% were detected once. The ten largest clones take up roughly 0.13% of the sample.

The germline V gene yields SGHAT for CDR1 and FQNNGV for CDR2. After removal of 5 bases from V and 13 bases from J, the junction retains 11 bases not matched to a gene. Counted from cysteine to phenylalanine, this CDR3 has 13 amino acids. Only CDR3 DNA is held: 39 bases, read in frame from base 1. Here is what the overall study found, with its caveats: Sampling was restricted to blood, and TCR repertoires in tissue are likely to differ from TCR repertoires in blood. Higher generation probabilities were observed for clonotypes shared by all four sorted-subset donors than for non-shared clonotypes. Naive subsets generally had larger estimated clonotype richness than memory subsets. Pairwise subsampling indicated that sequencing depth was expected to affect the degree of clonotype sharing among donors. Rarefaction of sorted-subset datasets indicated incomplete sequencing despite the large sequencing depth. Across four donors, about 5.2% of naive CD4, approximately 3.6% of naive CD8, 2% to 2.5% of memory CD4, and about 0.44% of memory CD8 clonotypes were shared. Because the study included only a small number of donors, the genetic and exposure-history diversity represented was limited.

Donors were healthy HIV-negative adults with no recently reported acute infections or vaccinations. All donors were Caucasian adults living in Nashville, Tennessee, USA. CD4+ T cells were enriched by magnetic negative selection; naive cells were then positively selected on CD45RA, and the negative fraction formed the memory subset. Blood was obtained by leukapheresis, after which PBMCs were separated by Ficoll-Histopaque density gradient centrifugation and cryopreserved in liquid nitrogen vapor phase. Analytical flow cytometry was used to check the purity and quantity of every magnetically sorted T cell population. Genomic DNA was isolated from each sorted fraction and quantified by UV absorbance on a Nanodrop 2000c. With regard to this clone: Its cognate antigen has yet to be identified. No base-level quality is on record; no much larger clone is a single base apart.

The sample consisted of naive CD4+ T cells sorted from blood. This sample's cell subset or site label indicates: CD45RA+ positively selected. Recombination connected TRBV11-2 to TRBJ2-1; TRBD2 matches 7 bases in the middle. The source of this sequence is a man younger than 35 in good health. The base sequence is TGTGCCAGCAGCCAGATGACCGGGACTAATCAGTTCTTC. The resulting protein is CASSQMTGTNQFF. Reference TRBV11-2 and TRBJ2-1 proteins supply the regions before and after the CDR3; the full variable domain is: EAGVAQSPRYKIIEKRQSVAFWCNPISGHATLYWYQQILGQGPKLLIQFQNNGVVDDSQLPKDRFSAERLKGVDSTLKIQPAKLEDSAVYLCASSQMTGTNQFFGPGTRLTVL.